The 18 T cell receptor beta chains presented below share a single source sample, sequenced in a study of cytomegalovirus exposure and HLA in healthy donors. PCR amplification relied on 60 Vbeta primers (plus 13 Jbeta primers). Data came from immunoSEQ multiplex PCR; TCRdb stores just in-frame clones and leaves some out. The sample has some 150,000 clones, roughly 86% seen once. The sequenced material came from PBMCs. These TCRs come from a man between 18 and 29 years old in good health and CMV-seropositive.

CDR3 in amino acids: CASSLGGVNEKLFF. DNA of the CDR3: TGCGCCAGCAGCTTGGGGGGGGTGAATGAAAAACTGTTTTTT. V usage is TRBV5-1 and J usage is TRBJ1-4, with D possibly TRBD1 on 5 matching bases. The CDR3 runs 14 residues. The V gene lost 0 bases and the J gene lost 5 bases, with 8 bases spanning the gap. Germline lookup yields CDR1 SGHRS and CDR2 YFSETQ.

V is TRBV5-5 and J is TRBJ2-7; D perhaps matches TRBD1 (6 bases). This CDR3 spans 14 amino acids. Germline lookup yields CDR1 SGHKS and CDR2 YYEKEE (reference sequence). Trimming pared 5 bases from V and 2 bases from J, leaving 14 bases between. In DNA form, the CDR3 reads TGTGCCAGCAGTCAGGTACAGGGTCCCTACGAGCAGTACTTC. Translated, it gives CASSQVQGPYEQYF.

This clone occurred a few times. The chain links TRBV4-1 to TRBJ1-4, with D maybe TRBD1 (5 bases). The CDR3 covers 14 residues. Trimming stripped 4 bases from V and 5 bases from J, with 11 bases between. From germline, CDR1 is MGHRA and CDR2 YSYEKL. The CDR3, as DNA: TGCGCCAGCAGCCCGGGGGGGAGAAATGAAAAACTGTTTTTT. Protein: CASSPGGRNEKLFF.

This clone was counted once. This chain connects TRBV28 to TRBJ1-1; TRBD1 is a possible D gene (5 bases). The germline gives CDR1 MDHEN, CDR2 SYDVKM. The V gene lost 6 bases and the J gene lost 0 bases, with 11 bases spanning the gap. The CDR3 spans 14 residues. CDR3 residues: CASSPDTMNTEAFF. The CDR3 nucleotides are TGTGCCAGCAGCCCGGACACCATGAACACTGAAGCTTTCTTT. Variable domain in full (rest from reference TRBV28 and TRBJ1-1): DVKVTQSSRYLVKRTGEKVFLECVQDMDHENMFWYRQDPGLGLRLIYFSYDVKMKEKGDIPEGYSVSREKKERFSLILESASTNQTSMYLCASSPDTMNTEAFFGQGTRLTVV.

In its sample, this clone was seen a few times. This sequence joins TRBV7-9 and TRBJ2-7, with 9 bases aligning to TRBD1. The CDR3 length is 17 residues. The V gene end was trimmed by 5 bases and the J gene end by 0 bases; junction bases not matched to a gene: 11. Per the germline V gene, CDR1 is SEHNR and CDR2 is FQNEAQ (reference sequence). CDR3 DNA: TGTGCCAGCAGCAAATCGGGACAGGGAAGGAGCTCCTACGAGCAGTACTTC. Protein sequence: CASSKSGQGRSSYEQYF.

This sequence joins TRBV30 and TRBJ1-2; D gene uncertain. V lost 2 bases and J 7 bases, leaving 14 bases between the germline ends. CDR3 length: 13 amino acids. Germline V gives CDR1 GTSNPN, CDR2 SVGIG (reference sequence). CDR3 region: CAWSLQDISGYTF. The CDR3 DNA is TGTGCCTGGAGTCTTCAAGACATCAGTGGCTACACCTTC.

The count of this clone is one. The chain joins TRBV5-1 to TRBJ2-3; D is unclear. Trimming cost V 7 bases and J 6 bases, with 12 bases left between them. This CDR3 region has 12 residues. In germline, CDR1 is SGHRS, CDR2 YFSETQ. CDR3 DNA sequence: TGCGCCAGCTTTGAGGAGAGGGATACGCAGTATTTT. It codes for CASFEERDTQYF.

The chain uses TRBV2 and TRBJ2-7; no clear D gene. This CDR3 spans 12 amino acids. The germline CDR1 and CDR2 sequences are SNHLY and FYNNEI. V lost 6 bases to trimming and J lost 3 bases, with 9 bases between them. The CDR3 here is CASRDNLYEQYF. CDR3 DNA: TGTGCCAGCAGAGACAATCTCTACGAGCAGTACTTC.

The chain employs TRBV29-1 and TRBJ2-7; D unresolved. In germline, CDR1 is SQVTM, CDR2 ANQGSEA. The CDR3 is made up of 12 amino acids. The V end lost 5 bases, the J end lost 3 bases, and 11 bases lay between the germline ends. CDR3: CSVLGARYEQYF. CDR3 DNA: TGCAGCGTTCTCGGAGCCCGCTACGAGCAGTACTTC.

This chain connects TRBV7-3 to TRBJ2-3; 12 bases fit TRBD2. CDR3 length: 14 amino acids. J lost 3 bases, V lost 6 bases, and 1 base had no gene match. CDR1 and CDR2 from the germline V gene are SGHTA and FQGTGA. CDR3 loop: CASRLAGGTDTQYF. CDR3 bases: TGTGCCAGCAGGCTAGCGGGAGGGACAGATACGCAGTATTTT.

The gene calls are TRBV27 and TRBJ1-2; D remains ambiguous. Trimming removed 1 base at V and 6 bases at J, with 9 bases between. The CDR3 has 13 residues. Germline loops: CDR1 MNHEY, CDR2 SMNVEV (reference sequence). CDR3 nucleotides: TGTGCCAGCAGTTTATACGGACTCGATGGCTACACCTTC. This sequence encodes CASSLYGLDGYTF.

The chain uses TRBV10-3 and TRBJ2-7; 7 bases agree with TRBD1. The CDR3 consists of 14 residues. Unmatched junction bases numbered 8, after V lost 4 bases and J lost 5 bases. The V gene's germline CDR1 is ENHRY and CDR2 SYGVKD. The CDR3: CAISGQGTSNEQYF. The CDR3 DNA reads TGTGCCATCAGTGGACAGGGTACGTCTAACGAGCAGTACTTC.

This chain uses TRBV7-9 with TRBJ2-2; possibly TRBD1 for D (6 bases). The CDR3 sequence is 16 residues long. Trimming shortened V by 1 base and J by 1 base, and 10 bases separated the two germline ends. Germline V gene data show CDR1 as SEHNR and CDR2 as FQNEAQ (reference sequence). This CDR3 reads CASSLVLGGNTGELFF. The CDR3, as DNA: TGTGCCAGCAGCTTAGTGTTAGGGGGGAACACCGGGGAGCTGTTTTTT. Based on the CDR3 plus reference TRBV7-9 and TRBJ2-2, the full variable domain is DTGVSQNPRHKITKRGQNVTFRCDPISEHNRLYWYRQTLGQGPEFLTYFQNEAQLEKSRLLSDRFSAERPKGSFSTLEIQRTEQGDSAMYLCASSLVLGGNTGELFFGEGSRLTVL.

V and J are TRBV19 and TRBJ2-1; 7 nucleotides align to TRBD2. Trimming at V came to 2 bases and at J to 0 bases, leaving 7 bases not matched to a gene. Germline CDR1 is LNHDA and CDR2 is SQIVND (reference sequence). The CDR3 is made up of 17 amino acids. The CDR3 spells CASSIHLAGSSYNEQFF. The CDR3 DNA sequence: TGTGCCAGTAGTATACACTTAGCGGGTAGCTCCTACAATGAGCAGTTCTTC.

The V and J genes are TRBV28 and TRBJ1-1; tentative D call: TRBD1 (6 bases). The V gene's germline CDR1 is MDHEN and CDR2 SYDVKM. V lost 6 bases, J lost 3 bases, and 23 bases lay in between. The CDR3 has 17 residues. The CDR3 DNA is TGTGCCAGCAGCCCGAGGGGGAAGGGCATATTAGACACTGAAGCTTTCTTT. Translation: CASSPRGKGILDTEAFF.

This clone was recorded once. This chain connects TRBV29-1 to TRBJ2-2; tentatively, D is TRBD1 (6 bases). Germline V lookup: CDR1 SQVTM, CDR2 ANQGSEA. The CDR3 extends over 13 amino acids. Trimming removed 4 bases at V and 1 base at J, with 7 bases between. CDR3 amino acids: CSVGQVNTGELFF. In DNA form, the CDR3 reads TGCAGCGTTGGACAGGTGAACACCGGGGAGCTGTTTTTT.

This clone was seen once. This rearrangement joins TRBV6-5 to TRBJ2-7; D possibly corresponds to TRBD1 (6 bases). This CDR3 comprises 11 residues. Germline assignment: CDR1 MNHEY and CDR2 SVGAGI. Trimming removed 6 bases at V and 5 bases at J, with 8 bases between. CDR3 protein: CASRQGHEQYF. In nucleotides, the CDR3 is TGTGCCAGCAGACAGGGCCACGAGCAGTACTTC.

V and J are TRBV7-8 and TRBJ2-7; no firm D call. Germline CDR1 reads SGHVS; CDR2 reads FQNEAQ. This CDR3 has 11 amino acids. Trimming cost V 4 bases and J 7 bases, with 8 bases left between them. CDR3 loop: CASSSLVEQYF. CDR3 DNA: TGTGCCAGCAGCTCCCTAGTGGAGCAGTACTTC.